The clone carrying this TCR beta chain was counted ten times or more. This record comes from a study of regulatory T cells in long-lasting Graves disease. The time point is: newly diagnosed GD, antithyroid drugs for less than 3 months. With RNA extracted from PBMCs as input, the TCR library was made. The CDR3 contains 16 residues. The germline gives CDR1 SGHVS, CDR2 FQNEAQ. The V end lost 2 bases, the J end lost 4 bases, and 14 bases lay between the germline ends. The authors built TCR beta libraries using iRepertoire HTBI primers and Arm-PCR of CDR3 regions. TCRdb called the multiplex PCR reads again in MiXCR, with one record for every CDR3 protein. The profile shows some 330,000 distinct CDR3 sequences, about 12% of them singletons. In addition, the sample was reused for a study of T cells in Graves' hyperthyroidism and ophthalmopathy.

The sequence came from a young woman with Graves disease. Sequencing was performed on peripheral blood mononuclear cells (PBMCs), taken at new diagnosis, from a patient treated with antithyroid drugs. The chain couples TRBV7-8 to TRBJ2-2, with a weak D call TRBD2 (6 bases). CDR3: CASSLLAGFGTGELFF. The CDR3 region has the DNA TGTGCCAGCAGCTTATTGGCGGGGTTTGGCACCGGGGAGCTGTTTTTT.